The TCR beta chain described here comes from a study of beta chain features in type 1 diabetes. Study-wide background: When patients were set against healthy donors, age, gender and cell yields were similar.

Of note for this clone: Antigen: not known.

General observations from the study: In comparison with healthy donors, patients had naive, central memory and Treg TCRB repertoires that appeared more similar. Type 1 diabetes patients had moderately but significantly shorter TCRB CDR3s in all four CD4+ subsets. Unsettled here was the matter of whether HLA type influences TCRB rearrangement.

A sort by CD45RO/CCR7/CD25/CD127/CD95/CD27 yielded CD4+ naive, central memory, regulatory and stem cell-like memory cells. As every portion of the isolated RNA was reverse transcribed, the sequencing read expressed TCRB transcripts. The table came from immunoSEQ multiplex PCR; TCRdb's copy has only in-frame clones and leaves some out. Of about 53,000 clones in the sample, roughly 63% were seen once. V was trimmed by 5 bases and J by 0 bases, leaving 17 bases between them. The CDR3 consists of 17 residues. Looked up from germline, CDR1 is SGHTA and CDR2 is FQGNSA. Sequencing used stem cell memory CD4+ T cells from blood. J is TRBJ1-5 and V is TRBV7-2, with D maybe TRBD1 (6 bases). The source is a woman in her 30s with type 1 diabetes. In DNA, the CDR3 is TGTGCCAGCAGCCCATCACAGGGTTCGGATAGCAATCAGCCCCAGCATTTT. This encodes CASSPSQGSDSNQPQHF.